Shown below are 29 T cell receptor beta chains from a single sample sequenced in a study of T-cell reconstitution after alpha-beta-depleted transplantation in children. For TCRbeta, the library was prepared with unique molecular identifiers. TCRdb ran MiXCR on the PCR reads and lists one entry per CDR3 protein. The sample records 700,000 to 850,000 distinct CDR3 sequences, 15% to 20% being singletons. Sequencing was performed on PBMCs, mostly from graft donor cells, taken 360 days after TCRalphabeta/CD19-depleted stem cell transplant. Receptors originate from a male patient aged 10 to 17 who had a stem cell transplant for acute lymphoblastic leukemia, so the T cells may come from the graft donor.

The CDR3 is CASSFGRGGEQYF. The CDR3 DNA follows: TGTGCCAGCAGCTTCGGGCGGGGGGGAGAGCAGTACTTC. This sequence joins TRBV7-2 and TRBJ2-7; TRBD2 aligns across 9 bases. V trimming: 3 bases; J trimming: 7 bases; junction bases outside the gene matches: 4. Germline CDR1 reads SGHTA; CDR2 reads FQGNSA. The CDR3 is 13 residues long.

This sequence joins TRBV20-1 and TRBJ2-7; D unclear. V was cut by 6 bases and J by 4 bases, with 22 bases left in between. CDR1 and CDR2 from the germline V gene are DFQATT and SNEGSKA (reference sequence). The CDR3 loop spans 15 amino acids. The CDR3 coding sequence is TGCAGTGCCCAAAACCGTCTACCATCATTATACGAGCAGTACTTC. Its translation: CSAQNRLPSLYEQYF.

This clonotype was seen more than once but under ten times. The chain combines TRBV4-2 with TRBJ2-1; D is perhaps TRBD2 (7 bases). With 2 bases removed from V and 6 bases from J, the gap between germline ends came to 20 bases. Germline-derived CDR1 and CDR2 are LGHNA and YNFKEQ. This CDR3 has 17 residues. This CDR3 is CASSQLTGEGGLNEQFF. CDR3 coding DNA: TGTGCCAGCAGCCAATTGACCGGGGAGGGGGGACTCAATGAGCAGTTCTTC.

This clonotype came up many times. The chain joins TRBV28 to TRBJ2-7; either TRBD1 or TRBD2 may supply D (6 bases each). The CDR3 has 15 residues. Looked up from germline, CDR1 is MDHEN and CDR2 is SYDVKM. Trimming took off 5 bases at V and 2 bases at J, with 16 bases between the two ends. This CDR3 reads CASSGPWGAAYEQYF. The CDR3 DNA is TGTGCCAGCAGTGGACCCTGGGGGGCGGCCTACGAGCAGTACTTC.

This rearrangement joins TRBV5-4 to TRBJ2-7, with a tentative D call TRBD2 (5 bases). Trimming removed 3 bases from V and 6 bases from J, with 10 bases in between. The V gene's germline CDR1 is SGHNT and CDR2 YYREEE (reference sequence). The CDR3 runs 12 residues. DNA for the CDR3: TGTGCCAGCAGCTCGGTGGCGGGCGAGCAGTACTTC. It encodes CASSSVAGEQYF.

This clonotype came up a few times. V is TRBV5-1 and J is TRBJ2-2, with D hard to call. Trimming shortened V by 1 base and J by 1 base, and 8 bases separated the two germline ends. This CDR3 is built from 15 residues. CDR1 is SGHRS and CDR2 is YFSETQ in the germline V gene. The CDR3 sequence: CASSLIWENTGELFF. The CDR3 bases are TGCGCCAGCAGCTTGATCTGGGAGAACACCGGGGAGCTGTTTTTT.

CDR3 DNA: TGTGCCAGCTCACGGGCGATTGGACAGGGTGTTTATGGCTACACCTTC. Translation: CASSRAIGQGVYGYTF. The chain links TRBV18 to TRBJ1-2; TRBD1 aligns across 8 bases. This CDR3 contains 16 residues. V lost 4 bases and J lost 5; bases outside the gene matches: 12. From germline, CDR1 is KGHSH and CDR2 LQKENI.

V gene TRBV2 combines with J gene TRBJ2-7; no definite D call. The V end lost 1 base, the J end lost 1 base, and 23 bases lay between the germline ends. The length of the CDR3 is 19 residues. Germline V gene sequence: CDR1 SNHLY, CDR2 FYNNEI. The CDR3 nucleotides are TGTGCCAGCAGTGAAGAGGGCTTCCTCTCCCTCTTTCGATCCTACGAGCAGTACTTC. Protein product: CASSEEGFLSLFRSYEQYF.

The chain combines TRBV25-1 with TRBJ1-2; TRBD1 aligns across 7 bases. The CDR3 loop spans 17 amino acids. Germline CDR1 and CDR2: MGHDK and SYGVNS. J gave up 1 base and V 3 bases, and 11 bases lay outside the gene matches. CDR3 nucleotide sequence: TGTGCCAGCAGTGACCAATACATCCGGGACAGTAACTATGGCTACACCTTC. It is translated as CASSDQYIRDSNYGYTF.

This clonotype was found a few times. The chain carries TRBV10-2 and TRBJ2-2; D gene uncertain. The V end lost 0 bases, the J end lost 1 base, and 18 bases lay between the germline ends. Germline assignment: CDR1 WSHSY and CDR2 SAAADI. The length of the CDR3 is 19 residues. Here the CDR3 reads CASSESNFVGYLNTGELFF. The CDR3 DNA reads TGCGCCAGCAGTGAGTCGAATTTTGTAGGCTACTTGAACACCGGGGAGCTGTTTTTT.

The chain links TRBV5-1 to TRBJ1-2, with 8 bases identical to TRBD1. This CDR3 has 16 residues. Germline loops: CDR1 SGHRS, CDR2 YFSETQ. V dropped 4 bases and J dropped 2; count of bases not matched to a gene: 10. The CDR3 region has the DNA TGCGCCAGCAGCCCTCGAGGACAGGGAGAGAACTATGGCTACACCTTC. It translates to CASSPRGQGENYGYTF.

This chain links TRBV7-9 with TRBJ2-1; 7 nucleotides agree with TRBD1. Germline V gene data show CDR1 as SEHNR and CDR2 as FQNEAQ (reference sequence). The CDR3 is made up of 17 amino acids. Losses at the gene ends were 5 bases for V and 4 bases for J; bases not matched to a gene: 14. DNA for the CDR3: TGTGCCAGCAGCATTTTTCCGGGACAGTGGAGGTACAATGAGCAGTTCTTC. It encodes CASSIFPGQWRYNEQFF.

V gene TRBV6-5 combines with J gene TRBJ2-1; a weak D match, TRBD2 (6 bases). V lost 1 base, J lost 8 bases, and 15 bases lay in between. CDR3 size: 15 residues. The germline CDR1 and CDR2 sequences are MNHEY and SVGAGI. The CDR3 nucleotides read TGTGCCAGCAGTTACTGGCGACTAGGGAGTTATGAGCAGTTCTTC. This encodes CASSYWRLGSYEQFF.

This clonotype was counted only a few times. The chain is built from TRBV11-1 and TRBJ2-3, with 9 bases lining up with TRBD2. The length of the CDR3 is 19 residues. V shed 7 bases, J shed 4 bases, and the junction held 21 bases outside the gene matches. Germline V gene sequence: CDR1 SGHAT, CDR2 FQDESV (reference sequence). Here the CDR3 reads CASTRGASGIPLSPDTQYF. The CDR3 DNA follows: TGTGCCAGCACCCGGGGGGCTAGCGGGATCCCTCTATCTCCAGATACGCAGTATTTT.

Only a few counts were recorded for this clonotype. This chain uses TRBV7-7 with TRBJ2-1; the D gene is possibly TRBD1 (6 bases). The germline V gene encodes CDR1 SSHAT and CDR2 FNYEAQ (reference sequence). The CDR3 length is 16 residues. With 5 bases removed from V and 3 bases from J, the gap between germline ends came to 17 bases. The CDR3 sequence is CASSASGPGVYNEQFF. The CDR3 nucleotides are TGTGCCAGCAGCGCCAGTGGTCCAGGGGTCTACAATGAGCAGTTCTTC.

This clonotype came up once. The chain carries TRBV7-2 and TRBJ2-1; the match to TRBD2 covers 10 bases. Germline V gene sequence: CDR1 SGHTA, CDR2 FQGNSA. This CDR3 contains 16 residues. J lost 5 bases, V lost 2 bases, and 6 bases had no gene match. The DNA for the CDR3 is TGTGCCAGCAGCTTATATCGGACTAGCGGCCACAATGAGCAGTTCTTC. Its protein product is CASSLYRTSGHNEQFF.

The gene calls are TRBV5-1 and TRBJ1-1; 10 bases agree with TRBD1. Losses at the gene ends were 5 bases for V and 9 bases for J; bases not matched to a gene: 10. This CDR3 has 14 amino acids. Germline lookup yields CDR1 SGHRS and CDR2 YFSETQ. The CDR3 sequence is CASSSLGQGVKAFF. Here the CDR3 DNA reads TGCGCCAGCAGTTCCCTTGGACAGGGGGTTAAAGCTTTCTTT.

The chain combines TRBV28 with TRBJ2-7, with D maybe TRBD1 (5 bases). With 4 bases removed from V and 3 bases from J, the gap between germline ends came to 19 bases. The CDR3 is 16 residues long. Germline V lookup: CDR1 MDHEN, CDR2 SYDVKM. CDR3 nucleotide sequence: TGTGCCAGCAGTTCCGCGTCCGAGACAGACCTCTACGAGCAGTACTTC. Translating gives CASSSASETDLYEQYF.

This clonotype was counted between two and nine times. This rearrangement joins TRBV11-2 to TRBJ1-3; D might be TRBD1 (5 bases). The CDR3 runs to 16 residues. CDR1 SGHAT and CDR2 FQNNGV come from the germline V gene. Between the trimmed V and J ends, which lost 3 bases and 1 base, there was a span of 13 bases. In DNA, the CDR3 is TGTGCCAGCAGCTTGCTCCAGGGAGAATCTGGAAACACCATATATTTT. Protein: CASSLLQGESGNTIYF.

There are a few counts of this clonotype. The V and J genes are TRBV20-1 and TRBJ2-7; TRBD2 agrees at 9 bases. Unmatched junction bases numbered 9, after V lost 6 bases and J lost 3 bases. This CDR3 has 14 residues. The germline gives CDR1 DFQATT, CDR2 SNEGSKA (reference sequence). The CDR3: CSALPGLALYEQYF. The CDR3 DNA is TGCAGTGCGCTACCGGGACTAGCACTCTACGAGCAGTACTTC.

The table lists this clonotype with a few counts. The chain joins TRBV5-1 to TRBJ2-5; TRBD1 agrees at 10 bases. The CDR3 spans 16 residues. V lost 3 bases, J lost 5 bases, and 10 bases stayed unmatched. Germline CDR1 is SGHRS and CDR2 is YFSETQ. The CDR3 bases are TGCGCCAGCAGCTGGACGGCGACAGGGGGCTATGAGACCCAGTACTTC. Translating gives CASSWTATGGYETQYF.

In its sample, this clonotype was seen many times. This sequence joins TRBV7-9 and TRBJ2-7; a weak D match, TRBD1 (5 bases). The length of the CDR3 is 16 residues. Deletions cut 5 bases from V and 0 bases from J, with 17 bases between. Germline V gene data show CDR1 as SEHNR and CDR2 as FQNEAQ (reference sequence). The CDR3 bases are TGTGCCAGCAGCCCCGGTACAGGTCTAAGCTCCTACGAGCAGTACTTC. Translating gives CASSPGTGLSSYEQYF.

The rearrangement joins TRBV19 to TRBJ1-1, with D unresolved. From germline, CDR1 is LNHDA and CDR2 SQIVND (reference sequence). V was clipped by 7 bases and J by 5 bases, with 11 bases between them. This CDR3 has 12 residues. CDR3 sequence (DNA): TGTGCCAGTACCGTTTTTTGGACTGAAGCTTTCTTT. Protein: CASTVFWTEAFF.

This clonotype was seen a few times. This sequence joins TRBV4-1 and TRBJ2-7; D is perhaps TRBD1 or TRBD2 (5 bases each). With 4 bases removed from V and 0 bases from J, the gap between germline ends came to 16 bases. The CDR3 has 16 residues. Germline loops: CDR1 MGHRA, CDR2 YSYEKL. CDR3 region: CASSPTWGGSSYEQYF. In nucleotides, the CDR3 is TGCGCCAGCAGCCCCACTTGGGGCGGGTCCTCCTACGAGCAGTACTTC.

The gene calls are TRBV5-8 and TRBJ1-5; a possible D gene is TRBD1 (5 bases). Germline V gives CDR1 SGHTS, CDR2 YDEGEE. CDR3 length equals 14 residues. The ends were cut back, 1 base at V and 3 bases at J, with 8 bases in the middle. The CDR3 coding sequence is TGTGCCAGCAGCTTGTACAGGCTCAATCAGCCCCAGCATTTT. As protein: CASSLYRLNQPQHF.

This clonotype was observed a handful of times. This chain connects TRBV6-4 to TRBJ2-6; no definite D call. Trimming cost V 8 bases and J 1 base, with 9 bases left between them. In germline, CDR1 is MRHNA, CDR2 SNTAGT. There are 14 residues in the CDR3. In nucleotides, the CDR3 is TGTGCCAGCGAAGCCGAGTCTGGGGCCAACGTCCTGACTTTC. It translates to CASEAESGANVLTF.

This clonotype has only a few counts. This chain connects TRBV5-4 to TRBJ2-3; 7 bases are a match to TRBD2. V lost 2 bases to trimming and J lost 2 bases; unmatched junction nucleotides: 8. The germline V gene encodes CDR1 SGHNT and CDR2 YYREEE (reference sequence). The CDR3 loop spans 16 amino acids. CDR3 sequence reads: CASSFGGRADTDTQYF. Here the CDR3 DNA reads TGTGCCAGCAGCTTCGGGGGGAGGGCCGACACAGATACGCAGTATTTT.

The genes are TRBV14 and TRBJ2-7; TRBD2 is a possible D gene (6 bases). Germline lookup yields CDR1 SGHDN and CDR2 FVKESK. The CDR3 extends over 15 amino acids. V lost 5 bases and J 1 base, leaving 15 bases between the germline ends. The CDR3 DNA reads as TGTGCCAGCAGCTGGCAGCCGGGGGATTCCTACGAGCAGTACTTC. Its translation is CASSWQPGDSYEQYF.

The V gene is TRBV3-1, the J gene TRBJ2-3, with 14 bases fitting TRBD2. Germline V gene lookup returns CDR1 LGHDT and CDR2 YNNKEL (reference sequence). Trimming at V came to 4 bases and at J to 4 bases, leaving 10 bases not matched to a gene. The length of the CDR3 is 18 residues. The CDR3 region is CASSRPGLAGAVADTQYF. The CDR3 DNA sequence: TGTGCCAGCAGCCGCCCGGGACTAGCGGGAGCAGTCGCAGATACGCAGTATTTT.